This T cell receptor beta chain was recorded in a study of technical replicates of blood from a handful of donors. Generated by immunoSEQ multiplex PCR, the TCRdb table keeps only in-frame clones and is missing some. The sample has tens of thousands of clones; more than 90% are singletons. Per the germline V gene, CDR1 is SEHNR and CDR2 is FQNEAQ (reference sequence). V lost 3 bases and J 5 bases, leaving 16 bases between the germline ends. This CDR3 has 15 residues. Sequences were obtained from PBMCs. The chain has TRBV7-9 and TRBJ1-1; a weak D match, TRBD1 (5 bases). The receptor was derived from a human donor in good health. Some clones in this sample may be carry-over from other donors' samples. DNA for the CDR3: TGTGCCAGCAGCTTCTTCGGGGGTTACGAGACTGAAGCTTTCTTT. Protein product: CASSFFGGYETEAFF.